This paragraph covers one T cell receptor beta chain sequence. Its antigen is as yet unknown. The data belong to a study of radiotherapy plus CTLA-4 blockade in lung cancer. Libraries were prepared by immunoSEQ multiplex PCR; TCRdb keeps only in-frame clonotypes and omits some of them. Altogether about 62,000 clones are present, around 69% being singletons, with the ten largest covering 2.5% to 3%. Study-wide points: Blood TCR clones of tumor origin expanded after radiotherapy plus ipilimumab.

CDR3 length: 12 residues. Looked up from germline, CDR1 is SNHLY and CDR2 is FYNNEI. V was shortened by 2 bases and J by 3 bases, with 5 bases between the two germline ends. The chain is built from TRBV2 and TRBJ2-7; D uncertain. Sequenced material: peripheral blood, taken from a patient treated with radiotherapy plus ipilimumab. The clonotype comes from a human donor with non-small cell lung cancer who had a complete response to radiotherapy plus ipilimumab. CDR3: CASSENSYEQYF. Written as DNA, the CDR3 is TGTGCCAGCAGTGAAAACAGCTACGAGCAGTACTTC.